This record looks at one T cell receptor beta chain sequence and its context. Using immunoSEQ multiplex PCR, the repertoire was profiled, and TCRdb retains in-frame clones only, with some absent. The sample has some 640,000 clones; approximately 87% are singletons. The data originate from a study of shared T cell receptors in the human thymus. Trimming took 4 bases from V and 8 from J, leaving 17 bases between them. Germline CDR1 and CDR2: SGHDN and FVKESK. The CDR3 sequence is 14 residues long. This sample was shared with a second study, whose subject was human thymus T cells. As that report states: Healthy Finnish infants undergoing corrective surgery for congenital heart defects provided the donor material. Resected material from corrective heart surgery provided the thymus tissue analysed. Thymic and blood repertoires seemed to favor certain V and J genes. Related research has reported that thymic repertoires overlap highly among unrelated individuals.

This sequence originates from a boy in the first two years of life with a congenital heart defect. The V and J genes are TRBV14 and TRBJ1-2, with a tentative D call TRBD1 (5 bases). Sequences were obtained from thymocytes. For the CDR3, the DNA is TGTGCCAGCAGCCCCGACGGTGATAACAGGGGCTACACCTTC. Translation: CASSPDGDNRGYTF.